This T cell receptor (beta chain) stems from a study of relationships among human T cell subsets. This clonotype was detected once. After CD25, CD56 and CD294 bead selections, the flow-through was collected as Th1 cells. Germline V gene sequence: CDR1 GTSNPN, CDR2 SVGIG (reference sequence). J gave up 1 base and V 6 bases, and 12 bases lay outside the gene matches. The CDR3 contains 15 residues. TCR alpha and beta CDR3s were amplified from mRNA by semiquantitative ARM-PCR. Tagged nested gene-specific primers were used first, then communal superprimers amplified exponentially. Before the second round, exonuclease removed the nested primers. Each CDR3 protein gets one entry after TCRdb re-called the multiplex PCR reads with MiXCR. The table has roughly 13,000 distinct CDR3 sequences, 67% seen once.

The chain combines TRBV30 with TRBJ2-7, with 7 positions matching TRBD2. The sequencing input was CD4+ Th1 cells sorted from blood. The receptor's source is a middle-aged man in good health. CDR3 bases: TGTGCCTGTTCGACGGGGGAGGGCCGTTCCTACGAGCAGTACTTC. Amino acid sequence: CACSTGEGRSYEQYF.